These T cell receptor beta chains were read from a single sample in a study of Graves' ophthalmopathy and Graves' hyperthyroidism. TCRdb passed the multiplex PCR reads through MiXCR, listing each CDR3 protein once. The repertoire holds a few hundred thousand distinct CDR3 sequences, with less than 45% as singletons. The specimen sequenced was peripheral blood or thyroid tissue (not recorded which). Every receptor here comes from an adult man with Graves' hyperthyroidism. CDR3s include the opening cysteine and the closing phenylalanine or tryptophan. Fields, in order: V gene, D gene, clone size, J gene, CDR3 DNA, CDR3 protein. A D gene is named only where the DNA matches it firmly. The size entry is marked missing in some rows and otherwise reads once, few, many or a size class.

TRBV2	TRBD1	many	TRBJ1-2	TGTGCCAGCAGGGAGGGACAGGTCTTCGACTATGGCTACACCTTC	CASREGQVFDYGYTF
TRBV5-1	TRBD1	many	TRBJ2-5	TGCGCCAGCAGCTCCGGACAGGGCAAAGAGACCCAGTACTTC	CASSSGQGKETQYF
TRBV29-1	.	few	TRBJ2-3	TGCAGCGTCAAAAGGACAACTAGCACAGATACGCAGTATTTT	CSVKRTTSTDTQYF
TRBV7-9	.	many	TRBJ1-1	TGTGCCAGCAGCTTCCGGGACACTGAAGCTTTCTTT	CASSFRDTEAFF
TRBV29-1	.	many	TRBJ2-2	TGCAGCGTTGGGGTAGGGGCCCCCGGGGAGCTGTTTTTT	CSVGVGAPGELFF
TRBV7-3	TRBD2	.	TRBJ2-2	TGTGCCAGCAGCCGTAGCGGGAACAATGAGCAGTTTTTT	CASSRSGNNEQFF
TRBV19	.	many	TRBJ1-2	TGTGCCAGTAGTCCGCAAGCCTCATGGGGGGGAAACTATGGCTACACCTTC	CASSPQASWGGNYGYTF
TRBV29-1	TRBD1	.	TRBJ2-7	TGCAGCGTTGACCCGACAGGGCAGGGAGAGCAGTACTTC	CSVDPTGQGEQYF
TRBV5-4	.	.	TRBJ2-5	TGTGCCAGCAGCCGGACCACAGGGTCCCAGTACTTC	CASSRTTGSQYF
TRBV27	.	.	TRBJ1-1	TGTGCCAGCAGTTTAAGAGGGCTCGGTGAAGCTTTCTTT	CASSLRGLGEAFF
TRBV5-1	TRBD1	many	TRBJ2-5	TGCGCCAGCAGCCCGAGGGGGCCATGGGAGACCCAGTACTTC	CASSPRGPWETQYF
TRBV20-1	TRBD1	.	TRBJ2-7	TGCAGTTACTCCTTGGGACAGAACTACGAGCAGTACTTC	CSYSLGQNYEQYF
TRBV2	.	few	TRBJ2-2	TGTGCCAGCAGTGAAGTGGGGTCCGGCACCGGGGAGCTGTTTTTT	CASSEVGSGTGELFF
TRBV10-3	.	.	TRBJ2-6	TGTGCCATCAGAGCTGCCGGACCCGCCGGGGCCAACGTCCTGACTTTC	CAIRAAGPAGANVLTF
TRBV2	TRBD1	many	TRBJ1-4	TGTGCCAGCAGTGATCCCAGGGGGCGCGTCGATAATGAAAAACTGTTTTTT	CASSDPRGRVDNEKLFF
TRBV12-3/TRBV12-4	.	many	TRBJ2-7	TGTGCCAGCAGTTTCAGGACACCCTACGAGCAGTACTTC	CASSFRTPYEQYF
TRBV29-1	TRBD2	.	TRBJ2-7	TGCAGCGGAGGACTAGCGAGCTACAATGAGCAGTACTTC	CSGGLASYNEQYF
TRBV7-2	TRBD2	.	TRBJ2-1	TGTGCCAGCAGCTCGAGACTAGCGGGCCTACTCGATGAGCAGTTCTTC	CASSSRLAGLLDEQFF
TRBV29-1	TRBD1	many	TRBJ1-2	TGCAGCTCGCGGACAGGGGAAGGCTATGGCTACACCTTC	CSSRTGEGYGYTF
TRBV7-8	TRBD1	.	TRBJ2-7	TGTGCCAGCAGCTTAAGGGGGCGCGAGCAGTACTTC	CASSLRGREQYF
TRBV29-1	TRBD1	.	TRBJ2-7	TGCAGAGAGGGACAGGGGGCCTACGAGCAGTACTTC	CREGQGAYEQYF
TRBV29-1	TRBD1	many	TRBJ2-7	TGCAGCGTTGAAGACCGCCAGGGGGCCTACGAGCAGTACTTC	CSVEDRQGAYEQYF
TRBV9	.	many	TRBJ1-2	TGTGCCAGCAGCGCCCAGGTGCCTGGGGGCGCGGAGGGCTACACCTTC	CASSAQVPGGAEGYTF
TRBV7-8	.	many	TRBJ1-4	TGTGCCAGCAGCTCTGGGGGGGCAAATGAAAAACTGTTTTTT	CASSSGGANEKLFF
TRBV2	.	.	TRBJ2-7	TGTGCCAGCAGTGCTAGAGATCTAAGGGGAGACGAGCAGTACTTC	CASSARDLRGDEQYF
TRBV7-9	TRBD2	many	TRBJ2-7	TGTGCCAGCAGCTCGGGACTAGCGGCCTACGAGCAGTACTTC	CASSSGLAAYEQYF
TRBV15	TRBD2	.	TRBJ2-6	TGTGCCACCAGCAGAGGTCGGCCGGGGGGCAACGTCCTGACTTTC	CATSRGRPGGNVLTF
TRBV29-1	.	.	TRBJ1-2	TGCAGCGTTGGTGGGCCGGGAGGCTATGGCTACACCTTC	CSVGGPGGYGYTF
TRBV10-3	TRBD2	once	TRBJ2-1	TGTGCCATCAGTGAGACTAGCGGGGGGGCTGATGAGCAGTTCTTC	CAISETSGGADEQFF
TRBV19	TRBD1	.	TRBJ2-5	TGTGCCAGTAGTACCTTAGGACAGGGCAATCAGCCCCAGTACTTC	CASSTLGQGNQPQYF